The rows below give T cell receptor beta chains drawn from one sample of a study of blood T cell repertoires in COVID-19. Here immunoSEQ multiplex PCR was the method, and the copy in TCRdb shows in-frame clones only, minus some. Of roughly 260,000 clones in the sample, about four fifths were seen once. Sequenced sample: peripheral blood. These TCRs come from a woman between 18 and 29 years old with acute or convalescent COVID-19. Both conserved end residues are part of each CDR3. The order of the fields is D gene, clone size, J gene, V gene, CDR3 protein, CDR3 DNA. The D gene is left open where the match is weak. Not every row has a clone size; where given, it reads once, few, many or a size class.

d_call: TRBD1
clone_size: -
j_call: TRBJ2-7
v_call: TRBV19
cdr3_aa: CASSITQGRGRVEQYF
cdr3_nt: TGTGCCAGTAGTATTACCCAGGGCAGGGGGCGCGTCGAGCAGTACTTC

d_call: -
clone_size: -
j_call: TRBJ2-1
v_call: TRBV7-9
cdr3_aa: CASSLVGGQGYEQFF
cdr3_nt: TGTGCCAGCAGCTTAGTCGGGGGGCAAGGTTATGAGCAGTTCTTC

d_call: TRBD2
clone_size: -
j_call: TRBJ2-1
v_call: TRBV7-2
cdr3_aa: CASSYRTSGNDEQFF
cdr3_nt: TGTGCCAGCAGCTACCGGACTAGCGGGAATGATGAGCAGTTCTTC

d_call: -
clone_size: -
j_call: TRBJ2-1
v_call: TRBV5-6
cdr3_aa: CASSLVGANEQFF
cdr3_nt: TGTGCCAGCAGCTTGGTGGGGGCCAATGAGCAGTTCTTC

d_call: -
clone_size: -
j_call: TRBJ1-1
v_call: TRBV5-5
cdr3_aa: CASNQGSLTEAFF
cdr3_nt: TGTGCCAGCAACCAGGGGTCCCTGACTGAAGCTTTCTTT

d_call: TRBD2
clone_size: -
j_call: TRBJ2-7
v_call: TRBV7-9
cdr3_aa: CASSIAGLVGSEQYF
cdr3_nt: TGTGCCAGCAGCATAGCGGGACTAGTAGGAAGCGAGCAGTACTTC

d_call: -
clone_size: few
j_call: TRBJ2-5
v_call: TRBV27
cdr3_aa: CASSPRQGGETQYF
cdr3_nt: TGTGCCAGCAGTCCTCGACAGGGAGGAGAGACCCAGTACTTC

d_call: -
clone_size: few
j_call: TRBJ2-6
v_call: TRBV15
cdr3_aa: CATSRDPAGIFSGANVLTF
cdr3_nt: TGTGCCACCAGCAGAGATCCGGCAGGAATTTTCTCTGGGGCCAACGTCCTGACTTTC

d_call: TRBD1
clone_size: -
j_call: TRBJ2-7
v_call: TRBV4-2
cdr3_aa: CASSQASGTDSYEQYF
cdr3_nt: TGTGCCAGCAGCCAAGCCTCCGGGACAGACTCCTACGAGCAGTACTTC

d_call: TRBD2
clone_size: -
j_call: TRBJ2-7
v_call: TRBV28
cdr3_aa: CASSPPPGLAGVAGYEQYF
cdr3_nt: TGTGCCAGCAGTCCCCCCCCGGGACTAGCGGGAGTTGCTGGCTACGAGCAGTACTTC

d_call: TRBD2
clone_size: -
j_call: TRBJ2-1
v_call: TRBV20-1
cdr3_aa: CSASFGTSGRALNEQFF
cdr3_nt: TGCAGTGCTAGTTTCGGGACTAGCGGGAGGGCTCTCAATGAGCAGTTCTTC

d_call: -
clone_size: -
j_call: TRBJ2-5
v_call: TRBV29-1
cdr3_aa: CSVEDPRTGKETQYF
cdr3_nt: TGCAGCGTTGAAGATCCCCGAACGGGGAAAGAGACCCAGTACTTC